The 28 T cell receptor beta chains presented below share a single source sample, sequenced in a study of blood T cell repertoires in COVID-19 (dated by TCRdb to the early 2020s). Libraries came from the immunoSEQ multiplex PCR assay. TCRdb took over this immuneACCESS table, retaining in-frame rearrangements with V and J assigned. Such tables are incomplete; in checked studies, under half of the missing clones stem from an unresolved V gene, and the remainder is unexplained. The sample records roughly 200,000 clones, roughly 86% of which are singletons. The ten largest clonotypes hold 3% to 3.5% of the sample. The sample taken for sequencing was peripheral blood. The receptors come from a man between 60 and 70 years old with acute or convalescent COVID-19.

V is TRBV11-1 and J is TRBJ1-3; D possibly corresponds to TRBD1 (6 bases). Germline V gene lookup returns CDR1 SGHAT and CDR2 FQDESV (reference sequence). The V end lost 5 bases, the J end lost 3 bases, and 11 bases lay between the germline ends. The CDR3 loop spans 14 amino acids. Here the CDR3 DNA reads TGTGCCAGCAGCCCCCGGACAGATGGAAACACCATATATTTT. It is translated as CASSPRTDGNTIYF.

The CDR3 sequence: CASSRTGGAGETQYF. The CDR3 DNA is TGTGCCAGCAGCAGAACAGGGGGCGCGGGAGAGACCCAGTACTTC. The chain uses TRBV7-3 and TRBJ2-5; 9 bases are shared with TRBD1. The CDR3 consists of 15 residues. The germline CDR1 and CDR2 sequences are SGHTA and FQGTGA. V shed 5 bases and J 4 bases; nucleotides not matched to a gene: 8.

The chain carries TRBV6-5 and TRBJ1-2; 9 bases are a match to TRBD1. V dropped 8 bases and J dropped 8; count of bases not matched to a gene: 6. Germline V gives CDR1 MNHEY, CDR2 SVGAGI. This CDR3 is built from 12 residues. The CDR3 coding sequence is TGTGCCAGCCTTACGGACAGGGGCGGCTACACCTTC. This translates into CASLTDRGGYTF.

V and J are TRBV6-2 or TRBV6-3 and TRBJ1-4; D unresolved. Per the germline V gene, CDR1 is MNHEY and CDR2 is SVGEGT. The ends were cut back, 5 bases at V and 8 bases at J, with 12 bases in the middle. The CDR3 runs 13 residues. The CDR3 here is CASSGGHGEKLFF. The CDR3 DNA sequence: TGTGCCAGCAGTGGCGGGCATGGGGAAAAACTGTTTTTT.

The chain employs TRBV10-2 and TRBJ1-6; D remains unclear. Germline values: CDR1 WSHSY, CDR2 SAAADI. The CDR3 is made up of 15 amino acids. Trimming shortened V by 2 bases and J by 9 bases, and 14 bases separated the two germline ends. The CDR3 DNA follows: TGCGCCAGCAGTGAGACCGGGATAACGGGTTCACCCCTCCACTTT. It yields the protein CASSETGITGSPLHF.

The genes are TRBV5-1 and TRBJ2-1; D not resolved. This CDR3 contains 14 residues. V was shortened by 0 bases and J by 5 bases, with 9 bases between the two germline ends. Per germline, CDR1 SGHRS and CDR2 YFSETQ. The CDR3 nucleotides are TGCGCCAGCAGCTTGGGAGGAAAGCACAATGAGCAGTTCTTC. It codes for CASSLGGKHNEQFF.

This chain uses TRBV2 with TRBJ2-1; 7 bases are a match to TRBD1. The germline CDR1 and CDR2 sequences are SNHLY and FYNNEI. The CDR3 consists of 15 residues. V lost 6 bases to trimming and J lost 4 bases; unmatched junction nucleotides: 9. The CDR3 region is CASRTRTGAYNEQFF. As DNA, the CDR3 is TGTGCCAGCAGGACCCGAACAGGGGCTTACAATGAGCAGTTCTTC.

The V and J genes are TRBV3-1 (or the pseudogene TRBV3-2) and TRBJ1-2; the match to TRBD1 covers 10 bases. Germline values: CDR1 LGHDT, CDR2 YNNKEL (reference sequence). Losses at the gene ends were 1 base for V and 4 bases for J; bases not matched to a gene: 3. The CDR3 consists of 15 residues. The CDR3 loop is CASSQGDRGGYGYTF. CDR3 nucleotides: TGTGCCAGCAGCCAAGGGGACAGGGGTGGCTATGGCTACACCTTC.

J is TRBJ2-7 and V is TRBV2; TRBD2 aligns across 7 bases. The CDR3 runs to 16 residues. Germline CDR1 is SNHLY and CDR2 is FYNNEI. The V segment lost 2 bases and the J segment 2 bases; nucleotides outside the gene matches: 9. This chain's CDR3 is CASSENPSGLPYEQYF. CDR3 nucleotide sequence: TGTGCCAGCAGTGAAAACCCTAGCGGTCTACCCTACGAGCAGTACTTC.

The CDR3 DNA is TGTGCCAGCTCACAACAGGCCAGGAACACTGAAGCTTTCTTT. Protein sequence: CASSQQARNTEAFF. The V call is TRBV18, the J call TRBJ1-1; D is perhaps TRBD1 (5 bases). Germline-derived CDR1 and CDR2 are KGHSH and LQKENI. Trimming removed 4 bases from V and 1 base from J, with 10 bases in between. The CDR3 contains 14 residues.

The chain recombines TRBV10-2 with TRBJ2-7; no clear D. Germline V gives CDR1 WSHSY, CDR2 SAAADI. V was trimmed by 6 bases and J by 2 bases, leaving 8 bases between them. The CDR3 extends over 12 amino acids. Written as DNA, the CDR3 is TGCGCCAGCAGGCAGAATACCTACGAGCAGTACTTC. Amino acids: CASRQNTYEQYF.

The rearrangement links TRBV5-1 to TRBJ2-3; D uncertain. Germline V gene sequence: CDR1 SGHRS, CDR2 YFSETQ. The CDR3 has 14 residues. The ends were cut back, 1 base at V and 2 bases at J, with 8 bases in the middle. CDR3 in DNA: TGCGCCAGCAGCTTGAACCAGAACACAGATACGCAGTATTTT. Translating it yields CASSLNQNTDTQYF.

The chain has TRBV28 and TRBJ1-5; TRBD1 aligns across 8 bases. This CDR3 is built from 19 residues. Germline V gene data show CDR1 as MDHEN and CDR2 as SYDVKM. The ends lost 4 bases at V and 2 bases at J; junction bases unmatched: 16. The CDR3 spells CASSSRVRDRFIRNQPQHF. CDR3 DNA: TGTGCCAGCAGTTCTCGGGTCCGGGACAGGTTTATACGCAATCAGCCCCAGCATTTT.

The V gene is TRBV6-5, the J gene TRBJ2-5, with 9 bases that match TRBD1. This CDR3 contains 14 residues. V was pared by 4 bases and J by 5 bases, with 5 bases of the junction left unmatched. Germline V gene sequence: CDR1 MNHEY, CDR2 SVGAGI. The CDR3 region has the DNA TGTGCCAGCAGTTCGGGACAGGGTGTGGAGACCCAGTACTTC. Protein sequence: CASSSGQGVETQYF.

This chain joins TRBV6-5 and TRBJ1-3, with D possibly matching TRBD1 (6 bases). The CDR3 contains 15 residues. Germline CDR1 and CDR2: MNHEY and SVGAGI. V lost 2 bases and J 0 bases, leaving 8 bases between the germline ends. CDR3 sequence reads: CASSYATGSGNTIYF. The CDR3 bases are TGTGCCAGCAGTTACGCGACAGGCTCTGGAAACACCATATATTTT.

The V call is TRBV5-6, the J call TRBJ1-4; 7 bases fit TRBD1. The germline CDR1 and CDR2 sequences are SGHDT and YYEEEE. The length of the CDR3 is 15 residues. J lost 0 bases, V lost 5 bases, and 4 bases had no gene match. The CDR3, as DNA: TGTGCCAGCAGTTTCGGACAGGCAACTAATGAAAAACTGTTTTTT. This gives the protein CASSFGQATNEKLFF.

The DNA of the CDR3 is TGTGCCAGCCTGCTTCAGGGGTGGACAGATACGCAGTATTTT. Protein: CASLLQGWTDTQYF. This rearrangement joins TRBV2 to TRBJ2-3; weak D call: TRBD1 (6 bases). The CDR3 consists of 14 residues. Trimming removed 8 bases at V and 3 bases at J, with 15 bases between. Looked up from germline, CDR1 is SNHLY and CDR2 is FYNNEI.

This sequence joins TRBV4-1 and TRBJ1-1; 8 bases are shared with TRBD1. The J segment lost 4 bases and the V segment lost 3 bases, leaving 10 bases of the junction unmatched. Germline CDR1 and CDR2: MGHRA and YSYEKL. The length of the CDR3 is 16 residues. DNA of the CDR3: TGCGCCAGCAGCCAGGCCGGTGGACAGGGTCGCACTGAAGCTTTCTTT. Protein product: CASSQAGGQGRTEAFF.

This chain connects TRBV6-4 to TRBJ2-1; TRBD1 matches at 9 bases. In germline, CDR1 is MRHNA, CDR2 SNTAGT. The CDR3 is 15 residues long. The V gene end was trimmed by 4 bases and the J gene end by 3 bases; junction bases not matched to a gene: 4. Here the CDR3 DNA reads TGTGCCAGCAGTGGGTCGACAGGGGGCTACAATGAGCAGTTCTTC. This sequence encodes CASSGSTGGYNEQFF.

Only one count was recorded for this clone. The chain's CDR3 is CASSHSARGQLAKNIQYF. The CDR3 nucleotides are TGTGCCAGCAGCCACTCCGCTAGGGGACAGCTAGCCAAAAACATTCAGTACTTC. The chain employs TRBV3-1 (or the pseudogene TRBV3-2) and TRBJ2-4, with TRBD1 matching 7 bases. Unmatched junction bases numbered 11, after V lost 3 bases and J lost 0 bases. This CDR3 is 18 amino acids long. CDR1 is LGHDT, CDR2 YNNKEL, per germline (reference sequence).

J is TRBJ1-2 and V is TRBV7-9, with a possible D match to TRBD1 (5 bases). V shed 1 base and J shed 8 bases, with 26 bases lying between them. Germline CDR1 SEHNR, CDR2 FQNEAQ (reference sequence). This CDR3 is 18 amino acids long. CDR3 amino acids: CASSLDLGAIRGVNGYTF. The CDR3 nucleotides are TGTGCCAGCAGCTTAGACCTCGGGGCGATCCGGGGGGTCAACGGCTACACCTTC.

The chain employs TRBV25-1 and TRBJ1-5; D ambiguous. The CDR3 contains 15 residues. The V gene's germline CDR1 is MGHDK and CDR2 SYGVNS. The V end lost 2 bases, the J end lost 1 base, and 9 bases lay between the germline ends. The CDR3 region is CASSEGAGSNQPQHF. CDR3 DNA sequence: TGTGCCAGCAGTGAAGGAGCGGGGAGCAATCAGCCCCAGCATTTT.

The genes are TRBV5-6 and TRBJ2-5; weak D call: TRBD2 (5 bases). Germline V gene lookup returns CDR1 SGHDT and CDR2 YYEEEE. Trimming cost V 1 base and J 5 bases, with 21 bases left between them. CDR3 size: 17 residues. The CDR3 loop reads CASSLPDRRGRAETQYF. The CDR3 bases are TGTGCCAGCAGCTTGCCGGACCGGCGAGGGCGGGCGGAGACCCAGTACTTC.

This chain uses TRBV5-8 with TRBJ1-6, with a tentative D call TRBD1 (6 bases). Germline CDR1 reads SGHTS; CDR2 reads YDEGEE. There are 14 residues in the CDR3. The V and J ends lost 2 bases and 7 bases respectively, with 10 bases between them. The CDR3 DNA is TGTGCCAGCAGCTTCAGGGGTCAGAATTCACCCCTCCACTTT. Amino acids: CASSFRGQNSPLHF.

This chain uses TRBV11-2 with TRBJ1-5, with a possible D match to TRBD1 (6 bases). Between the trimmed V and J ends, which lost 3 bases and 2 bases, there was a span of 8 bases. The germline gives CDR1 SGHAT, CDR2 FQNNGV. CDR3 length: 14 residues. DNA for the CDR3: TGTGCCAGCAGCTTGGACAGAGGCAATCAGCCCCAGCATTTT. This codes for CASSLDRGNQPQHF.

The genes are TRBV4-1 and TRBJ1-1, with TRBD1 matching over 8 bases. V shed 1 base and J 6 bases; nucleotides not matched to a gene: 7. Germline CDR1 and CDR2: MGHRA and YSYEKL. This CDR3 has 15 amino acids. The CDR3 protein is CASSQGWTGRAEAFF. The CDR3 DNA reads TGCGCCAGCAGCCAAGGGTGGACAGGGAGAGCTGAAGCTTTCTTT.

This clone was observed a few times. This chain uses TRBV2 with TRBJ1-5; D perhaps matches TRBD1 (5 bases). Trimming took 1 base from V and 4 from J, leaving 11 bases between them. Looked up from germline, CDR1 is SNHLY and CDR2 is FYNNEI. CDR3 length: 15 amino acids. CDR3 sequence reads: CASSEEQVGNQPQHF. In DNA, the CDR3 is TGTGCCAGCAGTGAAGAACAGGTCGGGAATCAGCCCCAGCATTTT.

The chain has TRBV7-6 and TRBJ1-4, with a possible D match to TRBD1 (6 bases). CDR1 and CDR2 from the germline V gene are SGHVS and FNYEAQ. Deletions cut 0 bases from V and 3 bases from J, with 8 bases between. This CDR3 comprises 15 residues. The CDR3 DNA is TGTGCCAGCAGCTTAGCAGGGGGAGCTAATGAAAAACTGTTTTTT. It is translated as CASSLAGGANEKLFF.